Detailed here is one T cell receptor (beta chain). What it binds is unknown. The sample comes from a study of cytomegalovirus exposure and HLA in healthy donors. Overall study results and limits: Sequencing likely generated an artifact that appeared as a cluster of highly shared sequence variants. Earlier results showed most TCR beta V segments being productive about 90% or about 30% of the time. Reportedly, TCR beta sequences accurately predicted HLA-A and HLA-B alleles in most subjects. Researchers catalogued some 160 TCR beta chains as cytomegalovirus-associated.

Germline CDR1 reads SGHAT; CDR2 reads FQNNGV. Trimming took 1 base from V and 4 from J, leaving 5 bases between them. The CDR3 sequence is 13 residues long. Primers: 60 Vbeta forward and 13 Jbeta reverse. Method: immunoSEQ multiplex PCR; TCRdb's copy keeps in-frame clones and lacks some. The data contain approximately 160,000 clones, 81% of them singletons. The chain employs TRBV11-2 and TRBJ2-1; D is unresolved. The sequence was obtained from a man aged 50-59 years in good health and CMV-seropositive. Source material: PBMCs. CDR3 residues: CASSLGQYNEQFF. The CDR3 DNA follows: TGTGCCAGCAGCTTAGGACAATACAATGAGCAGTTCTTC.